Following are 17 T cell receptor beta chains from one sample sequenced in a study of beta chain features in type 1 diabetes. Study-wide results and limits: In all four CD4+ subsets, TCRB CDR3 length was significantly, moderately reduced in type 1 diabetes.

These TCRs' antigens remain unknown. Reverse transcribing all isolated RNA meant expressed TCRB transcripts were sequenced. The method was immunoSEQ multiplex PCR; TCRdb's version includes in-frame clones alone and lacks a portion of them. The table records over 200,000 clones, approximately 10% of them present only once. The sequenced sample consisted of naive CD4+ T cells from blood. The receptor source for this set is a man between 25 and 39 years old with type 1 diabetes.

This clone came up a few times. At one end the junction does not follow the germline gene, possibly because of a read error. The chain recombines TRBV5-4 with TRBJ1-1; 8 positions agree with TRBD1. Germline CDR1 is SGHNT and CDR2 is YYREEE (reference sequence). CDR3 length: 17 amino acids. CDR3 residues: CASSQALFGQGNTEAFF. The CDR3 DNA sequence: TGCGCCAGCAGCCAAGCCCTTTTTGGACAGGGGAACACTGAAGCTTTCTTT. The entire variable domain, with the rest obtained from reference TRBV5-4 and TRBJ1-1, is as follows: ETGVTQSPTHLIKTRGQQVTLRCSSQSGHNTVSWYQQALGQGPQFIFQYYREEENGRGNFPPRFSGLQFPNYSSELNVNALELDDSALYLCASSQALFGQGNTEAFFGQGTRLTVV.

This sequence joins TRBV29-1 and TRBJ2-3; 13 nucleotides line up with TRBD2. After removal of 6 bases from V and 15 bases from J, the junction contained 6 bases not matched to a gene. Germline CDR1 reads SQVTM; CDR2 reads ANQGSEA. The CDR3 spans 11 residues. CDR3 amino acids: CSVVGLAGYYF. CDR3 nucleotide sequence: TGCAGCGTCGTGGGACTAGCGGGGTATTATTTT.

V gene TRBV9 combines with J gene TRBJ1-6; D remains ambiguous. Trimming took off 4 bases at V and 7 bases at J, with 12 bases between the two ends. CDR3 length: 14 amino acids. Per the germline V gene, CDR1 is SGDLS and CDR2 is YYNGEE. CDR3 in amino acids: CASSPLVENSPLHF. DNA of the CDR3: TGTGCCAGCAGCCCCCTGGTAGAGAATTCACCCCTCCACTTT.

This clone has more than one count but fewer than ten. The genes are TRBV30 and TRBJ1-1; weak D call: TRBD1 (5 bases). Trimming pared 4 bases from V and 4 bases from J, leaving 16 bases between. Germline CDR1 GTSNPN, CDR2 SVGIG (reference sequence). The CDR3 spans 14 residues. The CDR3 spells CAWNFGAPRTEAFF. CDR3 nucleotides: TGTGCCTGGAACTTTGGGGCCCCGCGCACTGAAGCTTTCTTT. The variable domain in full, with the rest retrieved from reference TRBV30 and TRBJ1-1, is SQTIHQWPATLVQPVGSPLSLECTVEGTSNPNLYWYRQAAGRGLQLLFYSVGIGQISSEVPQNLSASRPQDRQFILSSKKLLLSDSGFYLCAWNFGAPRTEAFFGQGTRLTVV.

V and J are TRBV27 and TRBJ1-6; D call uncertain. Trimming took off 2 bases at V and 9 bases at J, with 17 bases between the two ends. Per germline, CDR1 MNHEY and CDR2 SMNVEV (reference sequence). The CDR3 consists of 16 residues. CDR3 sequence: CASSLTVPPGSSPLHF. The CDR3 coding sequence is TGTGCCAGCAGTTTAACGGTCCCTCCGGGTTCTTCACCCCTCCACTTT.

The V and J genes are TRBV11-2 and TRBJ2-4; D perhaps matches TRBD2 (5 bases). The CDR3 consists of 15 residues. Looked up from germline, CDR1 is SGHAT and CDR2 is FQNNGV. V was pared by 5 bases and J by 1 base, with 12 bases between. The DNA for the CDR3 is TGTGCCAGCAGCCACCCCGGCGGGGCCAAAAACATTCAGTACTTC. Protein: CASSHPGGAKNIQYF.

This clone has more than one count but fewer than ten. The V call is TRBV4-3, the J call TRBJ2-1; D not certain. Trimming took 0 bases from V and 0 from J, leaving 9 bases between them. There are 16 residues in the CDR3. Germline CDR1 and CDR2: LGHNA and YSLEER. CDR3 sequence: CASSQDWSGSYNEQFF. The CDR3 region has the DNA TGCGCCAGCAGCCAAGATTGGAGTGGCTCCTACAATGAGCAGTTCTTC.

This clone was seen a few times. This chain joins TRBV5-6 and TRBJ2-1, with D possibly TRBD2 on 6 matching bases. The germline gives CDR1 SGHDT, CDR2 YYEEEE. V gave up 4 bases and J gave up 7 bases, with 6 bases separating them. This CDR3 region has 11 residues. This chain's CDR3 is CASSRGNEQFF. DNA for the CDR3: TGTGCCAGCAGCCGGGGGAATGAGCAGTTCTTC.

V gene TRBV5-4 combines with J gene TRBJ2-6; 7 bases align to TRBD2. The CDR3 loop spans 16 amino acids. The germline gives CDR1 SGHNT, CDR2 YYREEE (reference sequence). V was pared by 4 bases and J by 4 bases, with 8 bases of the junction left unmatched. The CDR3 DNA is TGTGCCAGCAGCCCTGGGGGGGTTCGGGGGGCCAACGTCCTGACTTTC. Translated: CASSPGGVRGANVLTF.

This clone was seen a few times. The chain is built from TRBV7-9 and TRBJ1-6; a possible D gene is TRBD1 (5 bases). The germline V and J ends were trimmed by 3 bases and 11 bases, with 20 bases remaining between them. This CDR3 region has 16 residues. CDR1 is SEHNR, CDR2 FQNEAQ, per germline (reference sequence). The CDR3 spells CASSLWLGQRTAPLHF. DNA of the CDR3: TGTGCCAGCAGCTTGTGGCTCGGACAAAGAACTGCACCCCTCCACTTT.

The rearrangement joins TRBV7-9 to TRBJ1-2, with a tentative D call TRBD1 (5 bases). Trimming stripped 3 bases from V and 8 bases from J, with 13 bases between. The CDR3 contains 13 residues. The V gene's germline CDR1 is SEHNR and CDR2 FQNEAQ (reference sequence). DNA for the CDR3: TGTGCCAGCAGCTTTGGGGACTCCCTAGGCTACACCTTC. Translation gives CASSFGDSLGYTF.

A few counts support this clone. For the CDR3, the DNA is TGTGCCAGTTCTGACAGGGGTGACACCGGGGAGCTGTTTTTT. It yields the protein CASSDRGDTGELFF. This rearrangement joins TRBV4-2 to TRBJ2-2; TRBD1 aligns across 8 bases. CDR3 length: 14 amino acids. Germline CDR1 reads LGHNA; CDR2 reads YNFKEQ. V gave up 9 bases and J gave up 3 bases; unmatched junction bases: 6.

The CDR3 DNA reads TGTGCCATCAGTGAGTCCGTACTAGCCAAAAACATTCAGTACTTC. Translating it yields CAISESVLAKNIQYF. The chain has TRBV10-3 and TRBJ2-4; D gene unclear. Germline CDR1 is ENHRY and CDR2 is SYGVKD. Trimming pared 0 bases from V and 0 bases from J, leaving 6 bases between. The CDR3 sequence is 15 residues long.

The gene calls are TRBV5-4 and TRBJ2-1; D is undetermined. Germline V CDR1 and CDR2: SGHNT, YYREEE (reference sequence). V was cut by 0 bases and J by 0 bases, with 7 bases left in between. This CDR3 contains 15 residues. CDR3 in amino acids: CASSLGLDSYNEQFF. The CDR3 DNA is TGTGCCAGCAGCTTGGGGCTAGACTCCTACAATGAGCAGTTCTTC. Variable domain in full (rest from reference TRBV5-4 and TRBJ2-1): ETGVTQSPTHLIKTRGQQVTLRCSSQSGHNTVSWYQQALGQGPQFIFQYYREEENGRGNFPPRFSGLQFPNYSSELNVNALELDDSALYLCASSLGLDSYNEQFFGPGTRLTVL.

A few counts support this clone. The genes are TRBV9 and TRBJ1-2, with 8 positions matching TRBD1. V lost 3 bases, J lost 3 bases, and 13 bases stayed unmatched. The CDR3 sequence is 17 residues long. The germline V gene encodes CDR1 SGDLS and CDR2 YYNGEE. The CDR3 region has the DNA TGTGCCAGCAGCGCTTGGGGAGGGACAGGTAGTTACTATGGCTACACCTTC. Amino acid sequence: CASSAWGGTGSYYGYTF.

This rearrangement joins TRBV7-8 to TRBJ2-3, with D unclear. This CDR3 comprises 11 residues. Trimming removed 4 bases from V and 6 bases from J, with 5 bases in between. CDR1 SGHVS and CDR2 FQNEAQ come from the germline V gene. The CDR3 loop reads CASSSSDTQYF. The CDR3 coding sequence is TGTGCCAGCAGCTCCAGTGATACGCAGTATTTT.

This clone has only a few counts. The germline gene is not matched at one end of the junction; a read error may be the cause. The rearrangement uses TRBV25-1 and TRBJ2-5; TRBD1 agrees at 10 bases. Germline CDR1 MGHDK, CDR2 SYGVNS. The CDR3 consists of 18 residues. The CDR3 sequence: CARSGATPGQGQQETQYF. The CDR3 nucleotides read TGTGCCAGGAGTGGGGCTACACCGGGACAGGGGCAACAAGAGACCCAGTACTTC.